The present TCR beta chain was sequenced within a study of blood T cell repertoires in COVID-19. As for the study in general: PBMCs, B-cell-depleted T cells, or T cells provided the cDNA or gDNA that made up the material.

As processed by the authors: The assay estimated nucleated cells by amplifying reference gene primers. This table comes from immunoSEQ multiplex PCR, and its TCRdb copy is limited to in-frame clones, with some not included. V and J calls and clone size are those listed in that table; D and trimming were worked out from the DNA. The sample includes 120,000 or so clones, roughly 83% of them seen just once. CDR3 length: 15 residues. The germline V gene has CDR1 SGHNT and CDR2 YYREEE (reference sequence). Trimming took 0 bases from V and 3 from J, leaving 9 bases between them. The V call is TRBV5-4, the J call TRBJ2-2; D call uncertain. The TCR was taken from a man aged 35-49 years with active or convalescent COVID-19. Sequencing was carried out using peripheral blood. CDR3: CASSLGSGDTGELFF. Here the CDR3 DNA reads TGTGCCAGCAGCTTGGGTAGTGGTGACACCGGGGAGCTGTTTTTT.